This T cell receptor (beta chain) was sequenced for a study of tumor-infiltrating lymphocytes in primary liver carcinoma. Study-level background: Samples had roughly 3.65 to 7.5 million productive TCRbeta reads, comparable between tissue types. The study, taken as a whole, reports: CD8+ and CD4+ repertoires went uncompared, the samples being bulk unsorted. Whereas tumor region pairs overlapped more, tumor-adjacent and tumor-blood pairs overlapped less.

With around 450 ng total RNA as template and a constant-region primer, TCR beta cDNA was made. Libraries covering TCR beta were generated through three nested multiplex PCR rounds (using a slightly modified ARM-PCR). Investigators reported that the first two PCR rounds, at approximately 11 cycles each, used TRBV1-TRBV30 forward primers with a C-beta reverse primer. Each CDR3 protein is one row after TCRdb ran MiXCR on the multiplex PCR reads. The sample records about 200,000 distinct CDR3 sequences, about 65% being singletons. Germline lookup yields CDR1 SGDLS and CDR2 YYNGEE. V lost 5 bases and J 0 bases, leaving 8 bases between the germline ends. The CDR3 extends over 13 amino acids. Regarding this clonotype: The antigen is not known.

Blood RNA came from unsorted whole blood; germline DNA was also extracted. This rearrangement joins TRBV9 to TRBJ1-1; D is unresolved. This receptor was identified in an older woman with primary liver carcinoma and hepatitis B virus infection. The specimen was peripheral blood. Written as DNA, the CDR3 is TGTGCCAGCAGGAGGATCATGAACACTGAAGCTTTCTTT. The encoded protein is CASRRIMNTEAFF.